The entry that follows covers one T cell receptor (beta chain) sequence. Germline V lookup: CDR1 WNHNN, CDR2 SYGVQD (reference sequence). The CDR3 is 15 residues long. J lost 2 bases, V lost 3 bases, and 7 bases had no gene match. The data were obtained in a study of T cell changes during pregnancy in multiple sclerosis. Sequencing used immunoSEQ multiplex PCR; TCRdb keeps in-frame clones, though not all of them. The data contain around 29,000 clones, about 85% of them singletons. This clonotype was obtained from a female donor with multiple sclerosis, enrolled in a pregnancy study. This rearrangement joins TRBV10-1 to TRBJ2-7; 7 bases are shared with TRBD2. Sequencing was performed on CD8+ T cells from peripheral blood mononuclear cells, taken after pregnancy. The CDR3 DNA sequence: TGCGCCAGCAGTGAAGGAGCGGGGAAACCCTACGAGCAGTACTTC. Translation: CASSEGAGKPYEQYF.